These 6 T cell receptor beta chains were all obtained from the same sample, sequenced in a study of blood T cell repertoires in COVID-19. Produced via immunoSEQ multiplex PCR; TCRdb's table is partial and in-frame only. The sample carries under 300,000 clones, around nine tenths recorded once. Sample: peripheral blood. These receptors originate from a woman between 40 and 55 years old who had recovered from COVID-19.

The gene calls are TRBV30 and TRBJ1-1, with 7 bases fitting TRBD1. V gave up 3 bases and J gave up 3 bases; unmatched junction bases: 7. Germline CDR1 reads GTSNPN; CDR2 reads SVGIG (reference sequence). The CDR3 loop spans 14 amino acids. CDR3 nucleotide sequence: TGTGCCTGGAGCAACAGACAGGGTTACACTGAAGCTTTCTTT. This translates into CAWSNRQGYTEAFF.

Points on this clone: The sample has other DNA sequences that encode this CDR3 too. The rearrangement joins TRBV13 to TRBJ2-2, with 9 bases lining up with TRBD2. Germline loops: CDR1 PRHDT, CDR2 FYEKMQ (reference sequence). Unmatched junction bases numbered 3, after V lost 3 bases and J lost 4 bases. This CDR3 is built from 15 residues. CDR3 in amino acids: CASSLAGGLTGELFF. The CDR3 nucleotides read TGTGCCAGCAGCTTGGCGGGAGGGCTCACCGGGGAGCTGTTTTTT.

This chain links TRBV11-2 with TRBJ2-1; D unclear. Germline V CDR1 and CDR2: SGHAT, FQNNGV. The CDR3 runs 15 residues. V was clipped by 0 bases and J by 5 bases, with 11 bases between them. CDR3 region: CASSLDGPTHNEQFF. As DNA, the CDR3 is TGTGCCAGCAGCTTAGATGGGCCTACTCACAATGAGCAGTTCTTC.

The chain combines TRBV11-2 with TRBJ1-1; a weak D match, TRBD1 (5 bases). CDR3 size: 14 residues. Germline V gene data show CDR1 as SGHAT and CDR2 as FQNNGV. The ends were cut back, 8 bases at V and 2 bases at J, with 15 bases in the middle. The CDR3 spells CASGWGGDNTEAFF. CDR3 bases: TGTGCCAGCGGTTGGGGGGGAGATAACACTGAAGCTTTCTTT.

The chain is built from TRBV6-2 or TRBV6-3 and TRBJ1-1; D is perhaps TRBD1 (5 bases). Between the trimmed V and J ends, which lost 3 bases and 4 bases, there was a span of 15 bases. The V gene's germline CDR1 is MNHEY and CDR2 SVGEGT. The CDR3 is made up of 15 amino acids. Here the CDR3 reads CASSYRGVWTTEAFF. The CDR3 DNA follows: TGTGCCAGCAGTTATCGGGGGGTTTGGACCACTGAAGCTTTCTTT.

V and J are TRBV4-2 and TRBJ1-6, with 7 bases matching TRBD1. Germline V gene lookup returns CDR1 LGHNA and CDR2 YNFKEQ. This CDR3 region has 14 residues. Losses at the gene ends were 4 bases for V and 8 bases for J; bases not matched to a gene: 5. As DNA, the CDR3 is TGTGCCAGCAGCCCCACAGGGGTTGATTCACCCCTCCACTTT. It codes for CASSPTGVDSPLHF.